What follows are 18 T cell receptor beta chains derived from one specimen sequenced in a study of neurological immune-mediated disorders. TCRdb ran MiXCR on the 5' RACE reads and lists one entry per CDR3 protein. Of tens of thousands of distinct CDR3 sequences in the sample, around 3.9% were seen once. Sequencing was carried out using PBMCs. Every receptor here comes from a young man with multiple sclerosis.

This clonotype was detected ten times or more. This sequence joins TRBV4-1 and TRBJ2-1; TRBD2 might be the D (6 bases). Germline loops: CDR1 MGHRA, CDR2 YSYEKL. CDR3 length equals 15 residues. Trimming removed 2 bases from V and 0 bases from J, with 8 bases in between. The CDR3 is CASSQRDSSYNEQFF. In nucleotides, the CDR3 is TGCGCCAGCAGCCAACGGGACTCCTCCTACAATGAGCAGTTCTTC.

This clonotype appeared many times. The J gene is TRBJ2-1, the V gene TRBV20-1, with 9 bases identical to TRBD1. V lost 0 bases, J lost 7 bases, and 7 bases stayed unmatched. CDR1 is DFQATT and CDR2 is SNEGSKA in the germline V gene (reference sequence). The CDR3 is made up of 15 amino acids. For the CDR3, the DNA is TGCAGTGCTAGAGACCCACAGGGGGCGGGTAATGAGCAGTTCTTC. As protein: CSARDPQGAGNEQFF.

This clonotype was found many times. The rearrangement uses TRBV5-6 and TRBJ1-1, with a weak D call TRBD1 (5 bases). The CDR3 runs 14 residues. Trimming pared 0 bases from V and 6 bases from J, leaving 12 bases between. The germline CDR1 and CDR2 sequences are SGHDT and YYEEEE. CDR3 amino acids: CASSLEVGHPEAFF. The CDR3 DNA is TGTGCCAGCAGCTTGGAGGTGGGGCACCCTGAAGCTTTCTTT.

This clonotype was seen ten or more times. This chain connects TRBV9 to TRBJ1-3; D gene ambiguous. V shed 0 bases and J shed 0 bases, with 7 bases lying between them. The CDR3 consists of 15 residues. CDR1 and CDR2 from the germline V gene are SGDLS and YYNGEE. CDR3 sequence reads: CASSVVATSGNTIYF. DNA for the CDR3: TGTGCCAGCAGCGTAGTTGCTACCTCTGGAAACACCATATATTTT.

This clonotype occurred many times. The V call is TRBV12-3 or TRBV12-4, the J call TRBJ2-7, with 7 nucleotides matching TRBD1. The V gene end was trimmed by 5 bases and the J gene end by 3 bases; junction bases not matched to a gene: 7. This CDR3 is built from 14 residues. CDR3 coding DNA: TGTGCCAGCAGTCTGATGGCAGGGGGCTACGAGCAGTACTTC. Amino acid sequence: CASSLMAGGYEQYF.

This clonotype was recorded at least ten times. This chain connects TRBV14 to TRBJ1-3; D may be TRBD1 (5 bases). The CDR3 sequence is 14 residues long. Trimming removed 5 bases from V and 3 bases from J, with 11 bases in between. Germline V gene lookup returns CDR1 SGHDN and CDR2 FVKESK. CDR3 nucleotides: TGTGCCAGCAGCTACAGGCGGGATGGAAACACCATATATTTT. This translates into CASSYRRDGNTIYF.

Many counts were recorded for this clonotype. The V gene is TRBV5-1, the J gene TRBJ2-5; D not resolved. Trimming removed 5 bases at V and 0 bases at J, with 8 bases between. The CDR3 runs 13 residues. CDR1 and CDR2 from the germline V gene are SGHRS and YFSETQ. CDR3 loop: CASREEYQETQYF. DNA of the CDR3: TGCGCCAGCAGAGAGGAGTACCAAGAGACCCAGTACTTC.

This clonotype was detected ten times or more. This chain's CDR3 is CSATGPGPKYQETQYF. The CDR3 DNA is TGCAGTGCTACCGGCCCGGGACCTAAGTACCAAGAGACCCAGTACTTC. The gene calls are TRBV20-1 and TRBJ2-5; D possibly uses TRBD1 or TRBD2 (5 bases each). V lost 4 bases and J 0 bases, leaving 18 bases between the germline ends. The V gene's germline CDR1 is DFQATT and CDR2 SNEGSKA (reference sequence). There are 16 residues in the CDR3.

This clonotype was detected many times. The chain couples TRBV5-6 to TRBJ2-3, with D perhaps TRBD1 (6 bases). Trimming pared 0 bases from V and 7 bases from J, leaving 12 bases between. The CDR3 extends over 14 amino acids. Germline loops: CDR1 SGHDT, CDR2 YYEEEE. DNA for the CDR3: TGTGCCAGCAGCTTGGACCGGGACATCTATACGCAGTATTTT. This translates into CASSLDRDIYTQYF.

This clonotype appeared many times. The CDR3 spells CASSGTQGAQETQYF. The CDR3 DNA is TGCGCCAGCAGCGGGACACAGGGGGCCCAAGAGACCCAGTACTTC. The J gene is TRBJ2-5, the V gene TRBV5-1; the match to TRBD1 covers 9 bases. CDR3 length equals 15 residues. J lost 1 base, V lost 4 bases, and 5 bases had no gene match. Germline V gene data show CDR1 as SGHRS and CDR2 as YFSETQ.

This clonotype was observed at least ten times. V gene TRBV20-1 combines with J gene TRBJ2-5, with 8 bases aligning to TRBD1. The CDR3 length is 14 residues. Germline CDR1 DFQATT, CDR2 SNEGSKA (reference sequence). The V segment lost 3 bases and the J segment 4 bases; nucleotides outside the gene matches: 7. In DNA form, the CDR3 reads TGCAGTGCTAGTAGGCAGGGGGCGGGAGAGACCCAGTACTTC. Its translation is CSASRQGAGETQYF.

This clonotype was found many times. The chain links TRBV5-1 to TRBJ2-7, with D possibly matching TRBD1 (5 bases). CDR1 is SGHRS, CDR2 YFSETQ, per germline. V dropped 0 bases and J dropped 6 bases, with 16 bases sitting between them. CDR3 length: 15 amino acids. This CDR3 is CASSLDGQGTAEQYF. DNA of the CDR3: TGCGCCAGCAGCTTGGATGGGCAGGGAACCGCCGAGCAGTACTTC.

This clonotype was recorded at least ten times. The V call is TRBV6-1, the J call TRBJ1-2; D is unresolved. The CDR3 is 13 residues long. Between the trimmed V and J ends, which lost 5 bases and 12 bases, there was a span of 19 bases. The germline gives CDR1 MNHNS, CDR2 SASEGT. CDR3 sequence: CASSPNTDTSDTF. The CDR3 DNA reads TGTGCCAGCAGTCCCAATACCGACACATCTGACACCTTC.

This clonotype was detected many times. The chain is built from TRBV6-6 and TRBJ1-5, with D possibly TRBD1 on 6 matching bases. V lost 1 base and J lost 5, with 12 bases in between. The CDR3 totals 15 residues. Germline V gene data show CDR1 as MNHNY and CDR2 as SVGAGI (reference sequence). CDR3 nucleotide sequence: TGTGCCAGCAGTTACTGGGGGGCCGGAGATCAGCCCCAGCATTTT. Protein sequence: CASSYWGAGDQPQHF.

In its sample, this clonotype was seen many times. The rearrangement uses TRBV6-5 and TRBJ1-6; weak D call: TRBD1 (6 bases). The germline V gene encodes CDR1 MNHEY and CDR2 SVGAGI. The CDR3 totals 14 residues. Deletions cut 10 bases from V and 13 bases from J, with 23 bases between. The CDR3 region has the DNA TGTGCCACCTCCCCCTGGACAGTCCGAGGGCCCCTCCACTTT. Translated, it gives CATSPWTVRGPLHF.

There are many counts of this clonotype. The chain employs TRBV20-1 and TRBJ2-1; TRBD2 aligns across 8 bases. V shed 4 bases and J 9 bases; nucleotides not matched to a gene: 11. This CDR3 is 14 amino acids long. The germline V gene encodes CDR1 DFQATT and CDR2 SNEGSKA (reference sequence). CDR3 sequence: CSATLPTSVTEQFF. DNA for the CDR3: TGCAGTGCTACCCTCCCGACTAGCGTCACTGAGCAGTTCTTC.

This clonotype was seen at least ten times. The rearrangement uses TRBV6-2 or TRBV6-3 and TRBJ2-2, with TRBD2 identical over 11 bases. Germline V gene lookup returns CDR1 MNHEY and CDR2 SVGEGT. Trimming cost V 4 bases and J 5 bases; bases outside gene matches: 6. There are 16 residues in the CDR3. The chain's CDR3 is CASSLLAGVSTGELFF. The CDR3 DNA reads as TGTGCCAGCAGTTTACTAGCGGGAGTGTCGACCGGGGAGCTGTTTTTT.

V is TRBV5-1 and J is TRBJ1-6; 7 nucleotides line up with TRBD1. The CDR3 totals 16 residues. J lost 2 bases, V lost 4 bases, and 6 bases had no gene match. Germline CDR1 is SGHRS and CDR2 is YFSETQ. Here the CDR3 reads CASSPSDRAYNSPLHF. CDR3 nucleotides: TGCGCCAGCAGCCCGAGCGACAGGGCCTATAATTCACCCCTCCACTTT. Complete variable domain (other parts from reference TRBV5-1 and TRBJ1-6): KAGVTQTPRYLIKTRGQQVTLSCSPISGHRSVSWYQQTPGQGLQFLFEYFSETQRNKGNFPGRFSGRQFSNSRSEMNVSTLELGDSALYLCASSPSDRAYNSPLHFGNGTRLTVT.